The 9 T cell receptor beta chains below were found in one sample sequenced in a study of shared clonotypes between healthy human individuals. Measured with immunoSEQ multiplex PCR; TCRdb has only the in-frame clones, and not every one. The repertoire holds about 510,000 clones, with 90% to 97% as singletons. The material sequenced was naive CD4+ T cells sorted from blood. Documented subset: CD45RA+ positively selected. These TCRs come from a woman in her 30s in good health.

V is TRBV9 and J is TRBJ2-7; either TRBD1 or TRBD2 may fit D (5 bases each). There are 16 residues in the CDR3. V shed 4 bases and J shed 2 bases, with 19 bases lying between them. Germline V gene sequence: CDR1 SGDLS, CDR2 YYNGEE. CDR3 residues: CASSSLGPGIAYEQYF. DNA of the CDR3: TGTGCCAGCAGCTCTCTGGGACCAGGGATAGCCTACGAGCAGTACTTC.

This chain links TRBV11-3 with TRBJ2-3, with TRBD2 matching 9 bases. With 5 bases clipped from V and 2 bases from J, the junction kept 5 bases outside the gene matches. CDR1 is SGHNT, CDR2 YENEEA, per germline. The CDR3 is made up of 15 amino acids. The CDR3 DNA is TGTGCCAGCAGCCTTAGCGGGAGCGACACAGATACGCAGTATTTT. It encodes CASSLSGSDTDTQYF.

This clone was counted a single time. The genes are TRBV18 and TRBJ2-7; 8 bases align to TRBD1. The CDR3 has 13 amino acids. Germline CDR1 is KGHSH and CDR2 is LQKENI. V gave up 6 bases and J gave up 4 bases; unmatched junction bases: 5. The CDR3 bases are TGTGCCAGCTCGCTTCAGGGGGCTTACGAGCAGTACTTC. It codes for CASSLQGAYEQYF.

The genes are TRBV18 and TRBJ1-6; tentatively, D is TRBD1 (5 bases). V dropped 5 bases and J dropped 8 bases, with 10 bases sitting between them. The CDR3 contains 13 residues. Germline values: CDR1 KGHSH, CDR2 LQKENI. CDR3 protein: CASSGQGDSPLHF. CDR3 nucleotides: TGTGCCAGCTCAGGGCAGGGAGATTCACCCCTCCACTTT.

This chain's CDR3 is CASSLLRGEGLNYEQYF. CDR3 nucleotide sequence: TGTGCCAGCAGTTTATTAAGGGGGGAGGGCCTGAATTACGAGCAGTACTTC. This chain uses TRBV27 with TRBJ2-7, with D perhaps TRBD2 (7 bases). The CDR3 has 17 residues. The V and J ends lost 1 base and 4 bases respectively, with 20 bases between them. The germline V gene has CDR1 MNHEY and CDR2 SMNVEV (reference sequence).

The chain has TRBV28 and TRBJ2-7; D is possibly TRBD1 (6 bases). The CDR3 runs to 16 residues. The V gene's germline CDR1 is MDHEN and CDR2 SYDVKM. With 7 bases removed from V and 2 bases from J, the gap between germline ends came to 21 bases. CDR3 loop: CASIPGAAPNPYEQYF. CDR3 in DNA: TGTGCCAGCATCCCAGGGGCGGCGCCCAACCCCTACGAGCAGTACTTC. Filled out from reference TRBV28 and TRBJ2-7, the complete variable domain reads DVKVTQSSRYLVKRTGEKVFLECVQDMDHENMFWYRQDPGLGLRLIYFSYDVKMKEKGDIPEGYSVSREKKERFSLILESASTNQTSMYLCASIPGAAPNPYEQYFGPGTRLTVT.

This chain uses TRBV4-2 with TRBJ2-1; 7 bases map to TRBD2. This CDR3 has 16 residues. Germline values: CDR1 LGHNA, CDR2 YNFKEQ. V gave up 2 bases and J gave up 2 bases; unmatched junction bases: 6. CDR3 DNA sequence: TGTGCCAGCAGCCAAAACCGGGACTACGCCTACAATGAGCAGTTCTTC. It codes for CASSQNRDYAYNEQFF.

The V gene is TRBV28, the J gene TRBJ2-7; a possible D gene is TRBD2 (7 bases). V was clipped by 6 bases and J by 2 bases, with 14 bases between them. CDR3 length: 14 amino acids. CDR1 is MDHEN and CDR2 is SYDVKM in the germline V gene. The CDR3 sequence is CASSPRGGTYEQYF. Here the CDR3 DNA reads TGTGCCAGCAGCCCGAGGGGGGGGACCTACGAGCAGTACTTC.

With respect to this clone: Other DNA sequences in the same sample also yield this CDR3. This sequence joins TRBV5-1 and TRBJ1-1; no clear D. With 0 bases removed from V and 2 bases from J, the gap between germline ends came to 8 bases. CDR3 length: 14 amino acids. The V gene's germline CDR1 is SGHRS and CDR2 YFSETQ. CDR3 nucleotide sequence: TGCGCCAGCAGCTTGGTAACAGCTAACACTGAAGCTTTCTTT. Residues: CASSLVTANTEAFF.